The 6 T cell receptor beta chains given below trace back to one sample, sequenced in a study of blood T cell repertoires in COVID-19. Repertoires were generated with immunoSEQ multiplex PCR, while TCRdb's copy carries only in-frame clones and drops some. The table shows roughly 200,000 clones, with 85% occurring only once. The sample was peripheral blood. The receptors derive from a person aged 70 to 85 with COVID-19, enrolled during active disease.

J is TRBJ1-6 and V is TRBV5-8, with TRBD1 identical over 9 bases. The length of the CDR3 is 16 residues. V lost 0 bases and J lost 10; bases outside the gene matches: 8. CDR1 is SGHTS and CDR2 is YDEGEE in the germline V gene. The CDR3 sequence is CASSLGTGTGSSPLHF. CDR3 DNA: TGTGCCAGCAGCTTGGGGACCGGGACAGGGAGCTCACCCCTCCACTTT.

The rearrangement links TRBV12-5 to TRBJ1-5; no clear D gene. V dropped 7 bases and J dropped 9 bases, with 22 bases sitting between them. Germline V lookup: CDR1 LGHNT, CDR2 FRNRAP. The CDR3 has 15 amino acids. The DNA for the CDR3 is TGTGCTAGTGCCCTCTCCCTGTCAGGAAGTTGGCCCCAGCATTTT. Translated: CASALSLSGSWPQHF.

V usage is TRBV5-6 and J usage is TRBJ2-7; TRBD1 agrees at 7 bases. Looked up from germline, CDR1 is SGHDT and CDR2 is YYEEEE. The trim removed 4 bases at V and 6 bases at J, leaving 7 bases unmatched. This CDR3 comprises 13 residues. DNA for the CDR3: TGTGCCAGCAGCCCCCAGTGGGACAGCGAGCAGTACTTC. This encodes CASSPQWDSEQYF.

The rearrangement uses TRBV2 and TRBJ1-1, with D tentatively TRBD1 (5 bases). Deletions cut 6 bases from V and 5 bases from J, with 13 bases between. This CDR3 is built from 13 residues. Germline V gene data show CDR1 as SNHLY and CDR2 as FYNNEI. For the CDR3, the DNA is TGTGCCAGCAGCCGGCGGGGGGTGACTGAAGCTTTCTTT. Encoded protein: CASSRRGVTEAFF.

The CDR3 spells CASSIVEGQQETQYF. The CDR3 region has the DNA TGTGCCAGTAGTATAGTTGAAGGACAGCAAGAGACCCAGTACTTC. The chain has TRBV19 and TRBJ2-5; D is possibly TRBD1 (6 bases). The CDR3 is 15 residues long. V dropped 1 base and J dropped 2 bases, with 11 bases sitting between them. From germline, CDR1 is LNHDA and CDR2 SQIVND (reference sequence).

The J gene is TRBJ2-3, the V gene TRBV7-9; 9 bases align to TRBD2. The V and J ends lost 3 bases and 5 bases, in that order; junction bases with no gene match: 12. CDR1 is SEHNR, CDR2 FQNEAQ, per germline (reference sequence). The CDR3 loop spans 17 amino acids. Written as DNA, the CDR3 is TGTGCCAGCAGCTTGCCGCGCGGGGGGGCGAGGGGAGATACGCAGTATTTT. Residues: CASSLPRGGARGDTQYF. The complete variable domain, with remaining parts taken from reference TRBV7-9 and TRBJ2-3, reads DTGVSQNPRHKITKRGQNVTFRCDPISEHNRLYWYRQTLGQGPEFLTYFQNEAQLEKSRLLSDRFSAERPKGSFSTLEIQRTEQGDSAMYLCASSLPRGGARGDTQYFGPGTRLTVL.